The clone carrying this TCR beta chain was seen a few times. What it binds is not known. This sample stems from a study of response to subunit inactivated influenza vaccine. Study-level results: Researchers suggested that each seasonal influenza vaccination recruits few new T cells.

V was pared by 1 base and J by 2 bases, with 4 bases of the junction left unmatched. This CDR3 is built from 15 residues. TCRdb used MiXCR to reprocess the RT-PCR reads, holding one entry per CDR3 protein. This table holds about 800,000 distinct CDR3 sequences, around 21% found once. The sequence derives from a man aged 50-59 years who received an inactivated influenza vaccine. The input for sequencing was PBMCs from blood, taken roughly 5 days after vaccination. V usage is TRBV12-3 or TRBV12-4 and J usage is TRBJ2-7; 8 bases are shared with TRBD1. CDR3 sequence (DNA): TGTGCCAGCAGTTTAGATACGGGACAGGCCTACGAGCAGTACTTC. Translation: CASSLDTGQAYEQYF.